The source of this T cell receptor beta chain is a study of response to subunit inactivated influenza vaccine. Study results and caveats: It was suggested by the authors that few new T cells are recruited by each seasonal influenza vaccination.

TCRdb fed the RT-PCR reads into MiXCR, producing one record per CDR3 protein. The repertoire includes around 520,000 distinct CDR3 sequences, about 25% of them detected once, and approximately 2% sits in the top ten. CDR1 is SEHNR, CDR2 FQNEAQ, per germline (reference sequence). The CDR3 length is 16 residues. V gave up 5 bases and J gave up 3 bases; unmatched junction bases: 8. Turning to this clonotype: Its antigen is currently unknown.

The receptor was isolated from a man aged 45-60 years who received an inactivated influenza vaccine. The chain combines TRBV7-9 with TRBJ2-4; 9 positions agree with TRBD2. Sequencing was performed on CD4+ T cells sorted from PBMCs, taken 5 days after vaccination. In DNA, the CDR3 is TGTGCCAGCAGCCCCCGAGCGGGGGGAGGCAAAAACATTCAGTACTTC. Residues: CASSPRAGGGKNIQYF.